Listed below are T cell receptor beta chains from one sample, sequenced in a study of blood T cell repertoires in COVID-19. Profiled with immunoSEQ multiplex PCR; TCRdb holds only in-frame clones, not every one. The data show 190,000 or so clones, around nine tenths seen once. Sequencing input: peripheral blood. These receptors were taken from a man between 40 and 49 years old with active or convalescent COVID-19. The CDR3 runs from the conserved cysteine through the conserved F or W. The D gene is left open where the match is weak. The size entry is marked missing in some rows and otherwise reads once, few, many or a size class.

j_call,clone_size,d_call,v_call,cdr3_nt,cdr3_aa
TRBJ1-2,.,TRBD1,TRBV5-6,TGTGCCAGCAGCTTGGACAGGGGGCTCAACTATGGCTACACCTTC,CASSLDRGLNYGYTF
TRBJ2-2,.,.,TRBV11-2,TGTGCCAGCAGCTTAGATGGAGGGGGGGCCGGCGGGGAGCTGTTTTTT,CASSLDGGGAGGELFF
TRBJ1-1,.,.,TRBV6-5,TGTGCCGCTGACAGCAACACTGAAGCTTTCTTT,CAADSNTEAFF
TRBJ2-7,.,TRBD1,TRBV19,TGTGCCAGCCGGGACAGGGGAATTCGCGAGCAGTACTTC,CASRDRGIREQYF
TRBJ1-1,.,.,TRBV5-1,TGCGCCAGCAGCTTGGCCCTAGACACTGAAGCTTTCTTT,CASSLALDTEAFF
TRBJ1-3,.,.,TRBV7-2,TGTGCCAGCAGCCTTCGGGAGTCGGGCTTTGCTGGAAACACCATATATTTT,CASSLRESGFAGNTIYF
TRBJ2-2,.,.,TRBV7-3,TGTGCCAGCAGGGCTGGGCTCACCGGGGAGCTGTTTTTT,CASRAGLTGELFF
TRBJ2-7,once,.,TRBV6-2/TRBV6-3,TGTGCCAGCAGTTTACAGGGAATGGGATACGAGCAGTACTTC,CASSLQGMGYEQYF
TRBJ2-7,few,.,TRBV7-9,TGTGCCAGCAGCTTGGGCCCAGGGAACGAGCAGTACTTC,CASSLGPGNEQYF
TRBJ2-7,.,.,TRBV2,TGTGCCAGCACCCGGGGTGGCGGTGGCGAGCAGTACTTC,CASTRGGGGEQYF
TRBJ2-7,.,.,TRBV27,TGTGCCAGCAGTTTATGGCAGGGCTCCTACGAGCAGTACTTC,CASSLWQGSYEQYF
TRBJ2-1,once,TRBD2,TRBV11-1,TGTGCCAGCAGCGCACTCGGGGGGGCCTCCGGCAATGAGCAGTTCTTC,CASSALGGASGNEQFF
TRBJ1-1,.,.,TRBV4-1,TGCGCCAGCAGCCAAGATAGGGCAGGGAATGCTGAAGCTTTCTTT,CASSQDRAGNAEAFF
TRBJ2-7,.,TRBD1,TRBV6-6,TGTGCCAGCAGCCCCGGGACAGCAAACGAGCAGTACTTC,CASSPGTANEQYF
TRBJ1-5,.,TRBD1,TRBV7-3,TGTGCCAGCAGCTTAGAAGGGACAGGAGAGGATCTCAATAGCAATCAGCCCCAGCATTTT,CASSLEGTGEDLNSNQPQHF